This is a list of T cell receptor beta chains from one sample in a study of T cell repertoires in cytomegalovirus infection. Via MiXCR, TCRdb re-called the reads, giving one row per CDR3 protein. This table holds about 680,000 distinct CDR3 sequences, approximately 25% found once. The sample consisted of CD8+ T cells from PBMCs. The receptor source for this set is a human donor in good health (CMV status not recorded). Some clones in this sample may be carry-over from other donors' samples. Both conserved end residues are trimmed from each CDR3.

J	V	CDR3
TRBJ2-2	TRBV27	VSSPHPSGELF
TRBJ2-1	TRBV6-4	ASSGGGPLL
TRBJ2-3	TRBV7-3	ASSQVASGGADTQY
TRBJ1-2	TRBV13	ASSFAGTNYGYT
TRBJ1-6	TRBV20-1	SAKRAGDTYNSPLH
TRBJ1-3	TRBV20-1	SALRLGQPYGNTIY
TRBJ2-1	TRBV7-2	ASSFPGYNEQF
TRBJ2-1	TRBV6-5	ASSKGRVYNEQF
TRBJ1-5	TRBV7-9	ASTGQGANNQPQH
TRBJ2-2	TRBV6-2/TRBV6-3	ASSPNLGQGLTGELF
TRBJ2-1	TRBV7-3	VSSVTSGGYNNEQF
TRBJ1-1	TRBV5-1	ASSSGRIINTEAF
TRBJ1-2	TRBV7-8	ASLGGDGGYT
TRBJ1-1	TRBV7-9	ASTSEEATEAF
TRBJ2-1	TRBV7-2	ASSGTGNEQF
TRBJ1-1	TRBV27	ASSTLQGMHTEAF
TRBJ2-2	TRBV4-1	ASSQVWSMDTGELF
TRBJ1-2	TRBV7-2	ASRGTPTYGYT
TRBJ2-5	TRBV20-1	SARDPTGWTQY
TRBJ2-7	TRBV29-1	SVVTDRSYEQY
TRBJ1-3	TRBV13	ASSREGSGNTIY
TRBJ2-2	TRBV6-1	ASTSDRTRSTGELF
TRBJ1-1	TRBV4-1	ASSRPGQGTEAF
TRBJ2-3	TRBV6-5	ASSYSSSGRDTQY
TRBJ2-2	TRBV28	ANCDQGERVTGELF
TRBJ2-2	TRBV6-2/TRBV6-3	ASSYSIQRGPNTGELF
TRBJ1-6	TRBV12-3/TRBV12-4	ASSLQGFDINSPLH
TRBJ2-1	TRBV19	ATGLAGNEQF
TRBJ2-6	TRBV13	ASSPQGLSGANVLT
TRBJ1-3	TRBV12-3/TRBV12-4	ASRKPGTGLWESGNTIY
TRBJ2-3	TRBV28	ASSLSSKGASDTQY
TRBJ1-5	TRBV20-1	SARDGRGQENPSNQPQH
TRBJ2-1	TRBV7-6	ASSLTEHDGTGFSLSEQF
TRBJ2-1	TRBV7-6	ASSSQAGERINEQF
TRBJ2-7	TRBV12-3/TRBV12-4	ASSLPGYSQY
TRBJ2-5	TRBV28	ASSFLSDSLQETQY
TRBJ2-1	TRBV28	ASSSDSGGDYNEQF
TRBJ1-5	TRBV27	ASSWGADNQPQH
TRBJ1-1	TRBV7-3	ASSLKGGPGRRLNTEAF
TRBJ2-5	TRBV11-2	ASSLTGTIETQY
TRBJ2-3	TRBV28	ASLGGTLTDTQY
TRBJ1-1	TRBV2	ASSEVGQLEHTEAF
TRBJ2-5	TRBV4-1	ASSQVGGETQY
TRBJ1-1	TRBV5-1	ASSLSRGWTEAF